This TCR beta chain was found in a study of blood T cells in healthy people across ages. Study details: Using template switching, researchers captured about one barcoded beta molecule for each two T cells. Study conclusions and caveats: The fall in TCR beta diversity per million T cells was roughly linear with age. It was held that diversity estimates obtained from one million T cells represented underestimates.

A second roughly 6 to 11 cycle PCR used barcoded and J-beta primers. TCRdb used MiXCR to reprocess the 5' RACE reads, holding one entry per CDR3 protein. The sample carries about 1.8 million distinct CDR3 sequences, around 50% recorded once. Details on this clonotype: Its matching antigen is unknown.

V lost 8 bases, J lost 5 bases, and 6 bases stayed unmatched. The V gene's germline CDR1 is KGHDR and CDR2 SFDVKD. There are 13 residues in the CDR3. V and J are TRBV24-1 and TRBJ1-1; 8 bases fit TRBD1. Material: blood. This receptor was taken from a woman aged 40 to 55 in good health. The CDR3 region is CATTQGAGTEAFF. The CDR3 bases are TGTGCCACCACTCAGGGGGCAGGAACTGAAGCTTTCTTT.